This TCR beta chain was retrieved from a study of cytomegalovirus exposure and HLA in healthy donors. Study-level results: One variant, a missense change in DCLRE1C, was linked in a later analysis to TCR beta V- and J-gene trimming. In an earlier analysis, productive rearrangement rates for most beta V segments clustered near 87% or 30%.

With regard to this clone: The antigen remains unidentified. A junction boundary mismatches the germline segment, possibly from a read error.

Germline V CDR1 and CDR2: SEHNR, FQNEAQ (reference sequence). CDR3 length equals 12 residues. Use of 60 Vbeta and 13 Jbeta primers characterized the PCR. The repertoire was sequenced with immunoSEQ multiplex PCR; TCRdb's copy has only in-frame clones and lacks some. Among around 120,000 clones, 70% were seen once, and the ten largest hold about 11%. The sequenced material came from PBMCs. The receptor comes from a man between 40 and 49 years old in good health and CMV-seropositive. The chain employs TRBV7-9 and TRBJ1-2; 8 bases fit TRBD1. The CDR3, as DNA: TGTGCCAGCAGGTTAGACAGGGGCGCCTACACCTTC. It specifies CASRLDRGAYTF.